This TCR beta chain was captured by sequencing in a study of cytomegalovirus exposure and HLA in healthy donors. About the study: In a later analysis, it was reported that the roughly 120 validation repertoires had been produced on the same platform as the 550 to 700 repertoires belonging to the first cohort.

The CDR3 covers 14 residues. Libraries were prepared by immunoSEQ multiplex PCR; TCRdb keeps only in-frame clonotypes and omits some of them. The profile shows 130,000 or so clones, 89% of them singletons. Findings and caveats of the study: The authors enumerated some 160 TCR beta chains as linked to cytomegalovirus. Most TCRs appeared rarely, but some public TCRs recurred in many donors.

This clone was observed many times. No antigen is known for it. V usage is TRBV21-1 and J usage is TRBJ1-3; TRBD1, as called in the table, went unchecked against the DNA. TRBV21-1 is a listed pseudogene. Sequenced material: PBMCs. The receptor was isolated from a woman aged 18-35 years in good health and CMV-seronegative. CDR3 DNA: TGTGCCAGCAGCCGGGACAGGGTTGGAAACACCATATATTTT. Its translation: CASSRDRVGNTIYF.